This TCR beta chain is from a study of T cell changes during pregnancy in multiple sclerosis. Sequenced by immunoSEQ multiplex PCR; TCRdb stores in-frame clones only, minus some. The sample shows 100,000 to 130,000 clones, less than 95% of them seen only once. Trimming took off 0 bases at V and 8 bases at J, with 10 bases between the two ends. This CDR3 is 13 amino acids long. Per germline, CDR1 SEHNR and CDR2 FQNEAQ (reference sequence). The source of this sequence is a female donor in good health, enrolled as a control in a pregnancy study. The V gene is TRBV7-9, the J gene TRBJ1-2; D is unclear. Sample: peripheral blood, taken in the third trimester of pregnancy. The CDR3: CASSLASLLGYTF. The DNA of the CDR3 is TGTGCCAGCAGCTTAGCGTCCCTATTGGGCTACACCTTC. Using reference TRBV7-9 and TRBJ1-2 for the parts outside the CDR3, the full variable domain is DTGVSQNPRHKITKRGQNVTFRCDPISEHNRLYWYRQTLGQGPEFLTYFQNEAQLEKSRLLSDRFSAERPKGSFSTLEIQRTEQGDSAMYLCASSLASLLGYTFGSGTRLTVV.